The 19 T cell receptor beta chains below all came from one sample that was sequenced in a study of blood T cell repertoires in COVID-19. Assay: immunoSEQ multiplex PCR; the TCRdb copy retains only in-frame clones and omits some. The repertoire includes 250,000 to 350,000 clones, 88% of them detected once, and 6.9% sits in the top ten. The sequencing input was peripheral blood. The receptors were gathered from a woman in her twenties or thirties who had recovered from COVID-19.

This clone has just one count. V gene TRBV5-1 combines with J gene TRBJ1-6; perhaps TRBD1 as D (6 bases). CDR3 length: 14 amino acids. Germline V gene sequence: CDR1 SGHRS, CDR2 YFSETQ. Trimming stripped 4 bases from V and 7 bases from J, with 12 bases between. In DNA, the CDR3 is TGCGCCAGCAGCCTCCGGACAGCCAATTCACCCCTCCACTTT. This gives the protein CASSLRTANSPLHF.

The rearrangement uses TRBV7-2 and TRBJ2-6; TRBD1 might be the D (6 bases). Trimming left V 5 bases short and J 11 bases short, with 13 bases between. The CDR3 is 13 residues long. CDR1 is SGHTA and CDR2 is FQGNSA in the germline V gene. The CDR3 protein is CASSRRTADVLTF. CDR3 coding DNA: TGTGCCAGCAGCAGACGGACAGCCGACGTCCTGACTTTC.

This clone was observed once. This chain connects TRBV7-3 to TRBJ2-7; 7 bases are a match to TRBD2. This CDR3 is 13 amino acids long. Trimming cost V 5 bases and J 6 bases; bases outside gene matches: 7. CDR1 is SGHTA, CDR2 FQGTGA, per germline. Here the CDR3 reads CASSPGGVGEQYF. The CDR3 DNA follows: TGTGCCAGCAGCCCTGGGGGGGTAGGCGAGCAGTACTTC.

The rearrangement joins TRBV28 to TRBJ1-5; 10 bases are a match to TRBD1. This CDR3 spans 18 amino acids. V lost 6 bases and J lost 0; bases outside the gene matches: 11. CDR1 and CDR2 from the germline V gene are MDHEN and SYDVKM. The CDR3 spells CASSPWTGGVVSNQPQHF. The CDR3 DNA reads TGTGCCAGCAGCCCCTGGACAGGGGGAGTGGTTAGCAATCAGCCCCAGCATTTT. The whole variable domain, remainder taken from reference TRBV28 and TRBJ1-5, is DVKVTQSSRYLVKRTGEKVFLECVQDMDHENMFWYRQDPGLGLRLIYFSYDVKMKEKGDIPEGYSVSREKKERFSLILESASTNQTSMYLCASSPWTGGVVSNQPQHFGDGTRLSIL.

This CDR3 reads CASSLGGGAFYEQYF. The CDR3 DNA reads TGTGCCAGCAGCTTAGGAGGGGGGGCGTTCTACGAGCAGTACTTC. The rearrangement links TRBV11-2 to TRBJ2-7; D is possibly TRBD2 (7 bases). V lost 1 base and J 3 bases, leaving 13 bases between the germline ends. CDR1 SGHAT and CDR2 FQNNGV come from the germline V gene. The CDR3 contains 15 residues.

The chain has TRBV19 and TRBJ1-5; the match to TRBD1 covers 9 bases. CDR3 length equals 15 residues. Germline-derived CDR1 and CDR2 are LNHDA and SQIVND (reference sequence). V shed 8 bases, J shed 7 bases, and the junction held 12 bases outside the gene matches. The CDR3, as DNA: TGTGCCAGTCAAAAGCGGGGACAGGGAGACCAGCCCCAGCATTTT. This gives the protein CASQKRGQGDQPQHF.

The genes are TRBV27 and TRBJ2-7; TRBD1 aligns across 7 bases. The junction had 6 bases not matched to a gene; V was cut back by 5 bases and J by 2 bases. The CDR3 length is 14 residues. CDR1 and CDR2 (germline): MNHEY, SMNVEV (reference sequence). CDR3 region: CASSPGTATYEQYF. In nucleotides, the CDR3 is TGTGCCAGCAGTCCGGGGACAGCTACCTACGAGCAGTACTTC.

This clone was seen a single time. This chain uses TRBV28 with TRBJ2-2, with D unresolved. The V end was cut by 4 bases, the J end by 4 bases, with 7 bases between. From germline, CDR1 is MDHEN and CDR2 SYDVKM. The CDR3 has 13 residues. The CDR3 protein is CASSSPRTGELFF. Written as DNA, the CDR3 is TGTGCCAGCAGTTCCCCCCGCACCGGGGAGCTGTTTTTT.

The chain combines TRBV20-1 with TRBJ2-3; D remains ambiguous. There are 13 residues in the CDR3. Trimming removed 3 bases at V and 2 bases at J, with 9 bases between. The germline gives CDR1 DFQATT, CDR2 SNEGSKA (reference sequence). CDR3 in amino acids: CSASLEVTDTQYF. As DNA, the CDR3 is TGCAGTGCTAGTCTAGAGGTCACAGATACGCAGTATTTT.

The rearrangement links TRBV5-6 to TRBJ1-5, with a tentative D call TRBD1 (5 bases). The CDR3 spans 16 residues. Trimming took off 1 base at V and 4 bases at J, with 15 bases between the two ends. Looked up from germline, CDR1 is SGHDT and CDR2 is YYEEEE. Here the CDR3 reads CASSLWGWQGNQPQHF. CDR3 sequence (DNA): TGTGCCAGCAGCTTGTGGGGCTGGCAGGGAAATCAGCCCCAGCATTTT.

This chain joins TRBV7-2 and TRBJ2-3; D is undetermined. Germline V lookup: CDR1 SGHTA, CDR2 FQGNSA. Trimming pared 5 bases from V and 2 bases from J, leaving 5 bases between. This CDR3 spans 12 amino acids. The CDR3 DNA reads TGTGCCAGCAGCCCCCACACAGATACGCAGTATTTT. The encoded protein is CASSPHTDTQYF.

The chain links TRBV3-1 (or the pseudogene TRBV3-2) to TRBJ1-3; 9 nucleotides agree with TRBD1. The CDR3 is 14 residues long. V trimming: 4 bases; J trimming: 6 bases; junction bases outside the gene matches: 4. Germline-derived CDR1 and CDR2 are LGHDT and YNNKEL (reference sequence). CDR3 protein: CASSPDRGINTIYF. CDR3 DNA: TGTGCCAGCAGCCCGGACAGGGGAATAAACACCATATATTTT.

V and J are TRBV3-1 (or the pseudogene TRBV3-2) and TRBJ1-2; D is ambiguous. This CDR3 comprises 14 residues. V was clipped by 5 bases and J by 0 bases, with 10 bases between them. Germline V gives CDR1 LGHDT, CDR2 YNNKEL (reference sequence). The CDR3 nucleotides read TGTGCCAGCAGCAATAACGGGGCTAACTATGGCTACACCTTC. It yields the protein CASSNNGANYGYTF.

The chain is built from TRBV18 and TRBJ1-2, with D possibly being TRBD1 (5 bases). Germline assignment: CDR1 KGHSH and CDR2 LQKENI. V lost 1 base, J lost 0 bases, and 21 bases lay in between. The CDR3 totals 19 residues. The CDR3 DNA follows: TGTGCCAGCTCACCACGTTCGTGGGGCAAACGAAAAGCTAACTATGGCTACACCTTC. Translation gives CASSPRSWGKRKANYGYTF.

This clone was recorded a few times. The chain has TRBV19 and TRBJ1-5; the match to TRBD1 covers 7 bases. CDR3 length equals 16 residues. V dropped 6 bases and J dropped 3; count of bases not matched to a gene: 11. Germline CDR1 is LNHDA and CDR2 is SQIVND (reference sequence). CDR3 coding DNA: TGTGCCAGTAGCCAACTACAGGGGCCTACCAATCAGCCCCAGCATTTT. Translating gives CASSQLQGPTNQPQHF. Filled out from reference TRBV19 and TRBJ1-5, the complete variable domain reads DGGITQSPKYLFRKEGQNVTLSCEQNLNHDAMYWYRQDPGQGLRLIYYSQIVNDFQKGDIAEGYSVSREKKESFPLTVTSAQKNPTAFYLCASSQLQGPTNQPQHFGDGTRLSIL.

The J gene is TRBJ2-3, the V gene TRBV4-1; 10 positions match TRBD1. CDR1 MGHRA and CDR2 YSYEKL come from the germline V gene. The CDR3 spans 18 residues. The J segment lost 2 bases and the V segment lost 5 bases, leaving 13 bases of the junction unmatched. Here the CDR3 DNA reads TGCGCCAGCAGCTCCCGGGACAGGGGAACTATTATCACAGATACGCAGTATTTT. This encodes CASSSRDRGTIITDTQYF.

This clone was seen just once. The chain recombines TRBV18 with TRBJ1-5; D is uncertain. Trimming took 3 bases from V and 9 from J, leaving 12 bases between them. The germline V gene has CDR1 KGHSH and CDR2 LQKENI. The CDR3 length is 13 residues. The CDR3 coding sequence is TGTGCCAGCTCACCTTCGCGCAATTGGCCCCAGCATTTT. Translated, it gives CASSPSRNWPQHF. Full variable domain (rest looked up from reference TRBV18 and TRBJ1-5): NAGVMQNPRHLVRRRGQEARLRCSPMKGHSHVYWYRQLPEEGLKFMVYLQKENIIDESGMPKERFSAEFPKEGPSILRIQQVVRGDSAAYFCASSPSRNWPQHFGDGTRLSIL.

The J gene is TRBJ2-5, the V gene TRBV9, with D possibly matching TRBD1 (7 bases). V was shortened by 2 bases and J by 2 bases, with 13 bases between the two germline ends. Germline-derived CDR1 and CDR2 are SGDLS and YYNGEE. CDR3 size: 15 residues. CDR3 coding DNA: TGTGCCAGCAGCGTTCGGGGGACAGCACAAGAGACCCAGTACTTC. It yields the protein CASSVRGTAQETQYF. Full variable domain (outside the CDR3, taken from reference TRBV9 and TRBJ2-5): DSGVTQTPKHLITATGQRVTLRCSPRSGDLSVYWYQQSLDQGLQFLIQYYNGEERAKGNILERFSAQQFPDLHSELNLSSLELGDSALYFCASSVRGTAQETQYFGPGTRLLVL.

This chain uses TRBV15 with TRBJ2-2; 12 bases line up with TRBD1. V shed 4 bases and J 5 bases; nucleotides not matched to a gene: 8. Germline V gene sequence: CDR1 LNHNV, CDR2 YYDKDF (reference sequence). This CDR3 comprises 17 residues. DNA of the CDR3: TGTGCCACCAGCAACCGCGGGGACAGGGGGCTAACCGGGGAGCTGTTTTTT. It specifies CATSNRGDRGLTGELFF.